This entry lists 15 T cell receptor beta chains sequenced from one sample in a study of shared clonotypes between healthy human individuals. Sequenced by immunoSEQ multiplex PCR; TCRdb stores in-frame clones only, minus some. The table records just over 2,000,000 clones, 85% to 95% of them present only once. Sequenced: naive CD4+ T cells sorted from blood. The subset denotes: CD45RA+ positively selected. These receptors were taken from a man aged 18 to 29 in good health.

The CDR3 here is CASSLSEAVAYEQYF. CDR3 bases: TGTGCCAGCAGCTTAAGTGAGGCCGTCGCCTACGAGCAGTACTTC. This chain uses TRBV7-2 with TRBJ2-7; D remains unclear. The CDR3 has 15 residues. CDR1 and CDR2 from the germline V gene are SGHTA and FQGNSA. Trimming removed 2 bases at V and 2 bases at J, with 13 bases between.

The J gene is TRBJ1-6, the V gene TRBV18; D is possibly TRBD1 (5 bases). The V end lost 5 bases, the J end lost 5 bases, and 13 bases lay between the germline ends. This CDR3 is 15 amino acids long. From germline, CDR1 is KGHSH and CDR2 LQKENI. The CDR3 nucleotides are TGTGCCAGCTCATCCATCAGGGATGATAATTCACCCCTCCACTTT. Protein: CASSSIRDDNSPLHF. The whole variable domain, filled in from reference TRBV18 and TRBJ1-6, reads NAGVMQNPRHLVRRRGQEARLRCSPMKGHSHVYWYRQLPEEGLKFMVYLQKENIIDESGMPKERFSAEFPKEGPSILRIQQVVRGDSAAYFCASSSIRDDNSPLHFGNGTRLTVT.

The V gene is TRBV6-1, the J gene TRBJ2-3, with a tentative D call TRBD1 (6 bases). Trimming removed 1 base from V and 3 bases from J, with 14 bases in between. The germline gives CDR1 MNHNS, CDR2 SASEGT. CDR3 length equals 16 residues. The CDR3 DNA sequence: TGTGCCAGCAGTGAAGAGGCCAGGGGATCAACAGATACGCAGTATTTT. Protein: CASSEEARGSTDTQYF.

CDR3 sequence (DNA): TGTGCCAGCAGCTCCGGGACAGACATGGGGACCCAGTACTTC. Its translation: CASSSGTDMGTQYF. The genes are TRBV27 and TRBJ2-5; 7 bases fit TRBD1. Germline assignment: CDR1 MNHEY and CDR2 SMNVEV (reference sequence). V gave up 6 bases and J gave up 7 bases; unmatched junction bases: 11. The CDR3 has 14 amino acids.

V is TRBV29-1 and J is TRBJ2-3, with TRBD1 matching 9 bases. CDR1 and CDR2 from the germline V gene are SQVTM and ANQGSEA. V was clipped by 5 bases and J by 3 bases; unmatched bases: 3. This CDR3 contains 13 residues. Here the CDR3 reads CSVIGQGTDTQYF. In DNA form, the CDR3 reads TGCAGCGTTATAGGACAGGGGACAGATACGCAGTATTTT.

The chain links TRBV2 to TRBJ2-7; 12 nucleotides match TRBD2. Trimming took 6 bases from V and 0 from J; bases not matched to a gene: 6. CDR3 length equals 16 residues. Germline lookup yields CDR1 SNHLY and CDR2 FYNNEI. The CDR3 DNA sequence: TGTGCCAGCAGACGGACTAGCGGGGTGAGCTCCTACGAGCAGTACTTC. It translates to CASRRTSGVSSYEQYF.

This sequence joins TRBV28 and TRBJ2-1; 11 nucleotides match TRBD2. Germline lookup yields CDR1 MDHEN and CDR2 SYDVKM. The CDR3 is 14 amino acids. V shed 5 bases and J 10 bases; nucleotides not matched to a gene: 7. CDR3 sequence reads: CASSGTSGLEEQFF. The CDR3 bases are TGTGCCAGCAGTGGGACTAGCGGCCTAGAGGAGCAGTTCTTC.

The CDR3 bases are TGTGCCAGCAGCCAAAAACTAGCGGGGGGCACAGATACGCAGTATTTT. Translation gives CASSQKLAGGTDTQYF. The rearrangement links TRBV5-4 to TRBJ2-3, with TRBD2 matching 11 bases. CDR1 SGHNT and CDR2 YYREEE come from the germline V gene (reference sequence). This CDR3 is built from 16 residues. V was pared by 4 bases and J by 1 base, with 5 bases of the junction left unmatched.

The chain employs TRBV11-2 and TRBJ1-2; 7 bases fit TRBD1. Germline lookup yields CDR1 SGHAT and CDR2 FQNNGV. CDR3 length equals 15 residues. Trimming at V came to 1 base and at J to 6 bases, leaving 8 bases not matched to a gene. CDR3 in DNA: TGTGCCAGCAGCTTAGGTTTGGTAGGACAGGATGGCTACACCTTC. This sequence encodes CASSLGLVGQDGYTF.

CDR3 sequence (DNA): TGTGCCAGCAGCGCGAGGGCGGGACAGGGTGTGGGTGAGCAGTACTTC. It codes for CASSARAGQGVGEQYF. This sequence joins TRBV9 and TRBJ2-7, with TRBD1 matching over 9 bases. The length of the CDR3 is 16 residues. The germline V gene has CDR1 SGDLS and CDR2 YYNGEE. With 3 bases clipped from V and 7 bases from J, the junction kept 14 bases outside the gene matches.

V usage is TRBV10-1 and J usage is TRBJ2-1; D is possibly TRBD1 (6 bases). Trimming took off 4 bases at V and 5 bases at J, with 12 bases between the two ends. This CDR3 contains 14 residues. From germline, CDR1 is WNHNN and CDR2 SYGVQD (reference sequence). The CDR3 nucleotides read TGCGCCAGCAGTGGAGGGACACGAAACAATGAGCAGTTCTTC. Translated: CASSGGTRNNEQFF.

This chain joins TRBV6-1 and TRBJ1-6; 10 bases match TRBD1. The CDR3 extends over 13 amino acids. Trimming cost V 11 bases and J 10 bases; bases outside gene matches: 8. Per germline, CDR1 MNHNS and CDR2 SASEGT. The CDR3 reads CAGRTGGRSPLHF. The CDR3 DNA is TGTGCCGGGAGGACAGGGGGTAGGTCACCCCTCCACTTT.

The gene calls are TRBV6-1 and TRBJ2-7; 9 bases fit TRBD1. This CDR3 is 17 amino acids long. With V trimmed by 4 bases and J by 2 bases, 12 bases remained unmatched. CDR1 and CDR2 from the germline V gene are MNHNS and SASEGT. In DNA, the CDR3 is TGTGCCAGCAGTGTAACCTCCGGGACAGGGACCCCCTACGAGCAGTACTTC. It codes for CASSVTSGTGTPYEQYF.

The chain recombines TRBV6-1 with TRBJ1-5, with 8 bases matching TRBD1. Trimming at V came to 6 bases and at J to 5 bases, leaving 6 bases not matched to a gene. Per the germline V gene, CDR1 is MNHNS and CDR2 is SASEGT. CDR3 size: 14 residues. The CDR3 sequence is CASSDRGWDQPQHF. The CDR3 DNA reads as TGTGCCAGCAGCGACAGGGGATGGGATCAGCCCCAGCATTTT.

This chain connects TRBV28 to TRBJ1-2; no definite D call. V lost 5 bases to trimming and J lost 0 bases, with 13 bases between them. The CDR3 is made up of 15 amino acids. Germline CDR1 and CDR2: MDHEN and SYDVKM. The CDR3 DNA reads TGTGCCAGCAGTATCTATGACCGGACTAACTATGGCTACACCTTC. This translates into CASSIYDRTNYGYTF.